A selection of T cell receptor beta chains follows, all from one sample in a study of shared clonotypes between healthy human individuals. Data came from immunoSEQ multiplex PCR; TCRdb stores just in-frame clones and leaves some out. The sample lists some 2,100,000 clones; 90% to 96% were seen once. The sample comprised naive CD4+ T cells sorted from blood. The receptors come from a man younger than 30 in good health. CDR3s include the opening cysteine and the closing phenylalanine or tryptophan. The D gene is left open where the match is weak. Clone size is stated in some rows and not others, as once, few, many or a class when expanded.

clone_size | j_call | v_call | d_call | cdr3_aa | cdr3_nt
. | TRBJ1-1 | TRBV5-6 | . | CASSFSRQGAFF | TGTGCCAGCAGCTTCTCCAGGCAAGGGGCTTTCTTT
once | TRBJ2-7 | TRBV18 | . | CASLEQGGVSEQYF | TGTGCCAGCCTCGAACAGGGAGGAGTTTCTGAGCAGTACTTC
. | TRBJ2-2 | TRBV6-5 | . | CASRTGQLNTGELFF | TGTGCCAGCAGAACCGGACAGCTGAACACCGGGGAGCTGTTTTTT
. | TRBJ2-3 | TRBV7-2 | TRBD1 | CASSPGQGSGGQYF | TGTGCCAGCAGCCCAGGACAGGGGTCCGGGGGGCAGTATTTT
. | TRBJ2-1 | TRBV5-6 | TRBD2 | CASSLGLAGTQFF | TGTGCCAGCAGCTTGGGACTAGCGGGCACTCAGTTCTTC
. | TRBJ1-6 | TRBV4-1 | . | CASSQEPPQLGFYDNSPLHF | TGCGCCAGCAGCCAAGAGCCTCCACAGCTCGGGTTTTATGATAATTCACCCCTCCACTTT
. | TRBJ1-1 | TRBV4-1 | . | CASSQDTLARLGAEAFF | TGCGCCAGCAGCCAAGACACTCTTGCCCGACTGGGTGCTGAAGCTTTCTTT
. | TRBJ2-7 | TRBV5-4 | TRBD2 | CASSSGASGSIYEQYF | TGTGCCAGCAGCTCCGGAGCTAGCGGGAGTATCTACGAGCAGTACTTC
once | TRBJ1-2 | TRBV6-6 | . | CASSLSGGYGYTF | TGTGCCAGCAGTCTCTCTGGGGGCTATGGCTACACCTTC
. | TRBJ2-5 | TRBV19 | TRBD1 | CASKDRPGETQYF | TGTGCCAGTAAGGACAGGCCTGGGGAGACCCAGTACTTC
. | TRBJ1-1 | TRBV5-1 | TRBD1 | CASRRGEGAGTEAFF | TGCGCCAGCAGGAGGGGAGAGGGGGCTGGGACTGAAGCTTTCTTT